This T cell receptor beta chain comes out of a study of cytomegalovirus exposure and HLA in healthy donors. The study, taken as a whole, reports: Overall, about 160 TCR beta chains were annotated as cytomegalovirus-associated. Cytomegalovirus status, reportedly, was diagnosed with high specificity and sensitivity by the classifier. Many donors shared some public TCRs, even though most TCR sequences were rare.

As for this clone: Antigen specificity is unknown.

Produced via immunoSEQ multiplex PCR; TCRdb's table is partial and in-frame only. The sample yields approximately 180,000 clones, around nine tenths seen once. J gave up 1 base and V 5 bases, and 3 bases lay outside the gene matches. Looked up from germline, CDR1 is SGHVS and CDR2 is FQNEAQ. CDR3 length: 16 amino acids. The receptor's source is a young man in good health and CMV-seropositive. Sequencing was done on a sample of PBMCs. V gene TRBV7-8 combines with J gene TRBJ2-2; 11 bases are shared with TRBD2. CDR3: CASSPTSGMNTGELFF. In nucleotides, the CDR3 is TGTGCCAGCAGCCCGACTAGCGGGATGAACACCGGGGAGCTGTTTTTT.